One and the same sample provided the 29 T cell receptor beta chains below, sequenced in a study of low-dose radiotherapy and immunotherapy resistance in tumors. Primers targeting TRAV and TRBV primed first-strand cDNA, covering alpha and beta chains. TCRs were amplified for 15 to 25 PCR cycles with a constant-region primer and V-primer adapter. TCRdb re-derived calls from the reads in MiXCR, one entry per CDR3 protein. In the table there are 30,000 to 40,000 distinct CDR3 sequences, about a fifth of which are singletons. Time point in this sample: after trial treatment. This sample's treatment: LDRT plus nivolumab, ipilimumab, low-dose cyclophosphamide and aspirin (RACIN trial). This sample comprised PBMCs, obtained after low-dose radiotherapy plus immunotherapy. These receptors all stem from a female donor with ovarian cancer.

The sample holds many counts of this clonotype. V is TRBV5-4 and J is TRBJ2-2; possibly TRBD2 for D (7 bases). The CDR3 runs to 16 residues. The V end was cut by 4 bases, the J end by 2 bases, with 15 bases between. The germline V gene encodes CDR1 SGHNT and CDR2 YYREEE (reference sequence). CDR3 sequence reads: CASSTGGGPNTGELFF. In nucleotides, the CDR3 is TGTGCCAGCAGCACCGGCGGGGGCCCAAACACCGGGGAGCTGTTTTTT.

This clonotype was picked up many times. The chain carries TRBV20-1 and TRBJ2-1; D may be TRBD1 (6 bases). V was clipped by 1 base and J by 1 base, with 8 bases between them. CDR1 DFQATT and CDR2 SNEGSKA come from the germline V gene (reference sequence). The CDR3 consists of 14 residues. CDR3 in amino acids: CSARGDTSYNEQFF. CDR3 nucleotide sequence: TGCAGTGCTAGAGGGGACACTTCCTACAATGAGCAGTTCTTC.

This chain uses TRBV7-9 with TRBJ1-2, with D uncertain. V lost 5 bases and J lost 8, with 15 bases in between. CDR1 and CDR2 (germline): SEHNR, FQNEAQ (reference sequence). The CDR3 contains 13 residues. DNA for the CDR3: TGTGCCAGCAGCGAAGAGTGGGAAGGGGGCTACACCTTC. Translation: CASSEEWEGGYTF.

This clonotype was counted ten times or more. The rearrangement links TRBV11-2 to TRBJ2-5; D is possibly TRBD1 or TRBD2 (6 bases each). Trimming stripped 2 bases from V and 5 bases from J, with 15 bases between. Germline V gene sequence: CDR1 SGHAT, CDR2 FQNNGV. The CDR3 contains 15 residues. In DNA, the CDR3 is TGTGCCAGCAGCTTATGGCCCGGGGGCTCGGAGACCCAGTACTTC. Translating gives CASSLWPGGSETQYF.

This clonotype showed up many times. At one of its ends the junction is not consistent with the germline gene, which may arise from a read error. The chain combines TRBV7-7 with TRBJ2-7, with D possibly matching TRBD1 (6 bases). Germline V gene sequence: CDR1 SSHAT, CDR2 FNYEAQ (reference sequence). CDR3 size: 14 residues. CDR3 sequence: CASSPGPLQGEQYF. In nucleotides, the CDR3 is TGTGCTAGCAGCCCCGGACCCCTACAGGGCGAGCAGTACTTC.

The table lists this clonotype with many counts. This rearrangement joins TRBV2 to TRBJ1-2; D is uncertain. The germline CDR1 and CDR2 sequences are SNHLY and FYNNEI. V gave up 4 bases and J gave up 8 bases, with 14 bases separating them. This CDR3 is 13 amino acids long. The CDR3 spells CASSGSQSGGYTF. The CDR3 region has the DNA TGTGCCAGCAGTGGGTCGCAAAGTGGGGGCTACACCTTC.

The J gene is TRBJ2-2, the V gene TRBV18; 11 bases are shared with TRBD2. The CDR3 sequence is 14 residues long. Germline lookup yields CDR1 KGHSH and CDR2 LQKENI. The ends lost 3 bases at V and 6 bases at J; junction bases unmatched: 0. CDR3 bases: TGTGCCAGCTCACCGGGACTAGCGGCCGGGGAGCTGTTTTTT. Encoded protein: CASSPGLAAGELFF.

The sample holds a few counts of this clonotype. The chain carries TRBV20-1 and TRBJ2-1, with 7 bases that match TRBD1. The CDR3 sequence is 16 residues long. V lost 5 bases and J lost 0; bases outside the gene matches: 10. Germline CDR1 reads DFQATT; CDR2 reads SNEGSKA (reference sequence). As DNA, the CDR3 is TGCAGTGCTCCACTCCGGACAGGTAGCTCCTACAATGAGCAGTTCTTC. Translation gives CSAPLRTGSSYNEQFF.

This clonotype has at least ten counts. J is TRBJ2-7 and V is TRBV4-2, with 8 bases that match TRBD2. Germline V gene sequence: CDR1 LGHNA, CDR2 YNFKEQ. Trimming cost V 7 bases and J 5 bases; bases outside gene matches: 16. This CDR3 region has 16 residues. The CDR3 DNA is TGTGCCAGCACCGCCAAGTCCGGGGGGGGCGCTCACGAGCAGTACTTC. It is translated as CASTAKSGGGAHEQYF.

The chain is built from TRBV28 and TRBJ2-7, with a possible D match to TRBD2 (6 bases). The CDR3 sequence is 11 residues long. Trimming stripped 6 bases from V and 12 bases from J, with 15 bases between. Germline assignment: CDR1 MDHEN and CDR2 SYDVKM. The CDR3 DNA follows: TGTGCCAGCAGCCTTGGGAGGATACTGTACTTC. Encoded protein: CASSLGRILYF.

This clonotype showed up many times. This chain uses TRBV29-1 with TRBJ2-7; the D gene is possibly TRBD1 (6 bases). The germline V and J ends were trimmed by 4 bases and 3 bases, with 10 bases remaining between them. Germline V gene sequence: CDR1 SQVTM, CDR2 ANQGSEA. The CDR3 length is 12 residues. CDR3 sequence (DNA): TGCAGCGTTGCCAGGGGAAACTACGAGCAGTACTTC. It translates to CSVARGNYEQYF.

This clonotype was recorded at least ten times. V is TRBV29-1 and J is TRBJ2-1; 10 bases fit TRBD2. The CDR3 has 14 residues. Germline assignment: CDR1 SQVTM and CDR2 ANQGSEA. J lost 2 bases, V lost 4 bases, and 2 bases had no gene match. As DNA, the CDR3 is TGCAGCGTTGGGACTAGCGGTCCCTACAATGAGCAGTTCTTC. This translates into CSVGTSGPYNEQFF.

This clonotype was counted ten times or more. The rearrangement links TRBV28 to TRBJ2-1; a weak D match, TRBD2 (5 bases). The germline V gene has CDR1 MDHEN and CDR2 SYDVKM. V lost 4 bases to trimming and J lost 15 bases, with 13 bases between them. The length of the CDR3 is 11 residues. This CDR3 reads CASSSAVAWFF. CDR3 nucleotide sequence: TGTGCCAGCAGTTCCGCGGTAGCGTGGTTCTTC.

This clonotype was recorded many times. CDR3 nucleotide sequence: TGTGCCAGCAGCCTTCAGGCGGGAGCGAAGGATGAGCAGTTCTTC. This translates into CASSLQAGAKDEQFF. The chain joins TRBV7-2 to TRBJ2-1; TRBD2 aligns across 7 bases. V trimming: 5 bases; J trimming: 8 bases; junction bases outside the gene matches: 12. CDR3 size: 15 residues. CDR1 SGHTA and CDR2 FQGNSA come from the germline V gene.

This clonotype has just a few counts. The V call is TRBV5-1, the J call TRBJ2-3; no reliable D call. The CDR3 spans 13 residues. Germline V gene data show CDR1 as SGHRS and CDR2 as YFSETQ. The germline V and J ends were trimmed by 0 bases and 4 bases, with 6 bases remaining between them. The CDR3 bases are TGCGCCAGCAGCTTGGTACGGTCAGATACGCAGTATTTT. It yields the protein CASSLVRSDTQYF.

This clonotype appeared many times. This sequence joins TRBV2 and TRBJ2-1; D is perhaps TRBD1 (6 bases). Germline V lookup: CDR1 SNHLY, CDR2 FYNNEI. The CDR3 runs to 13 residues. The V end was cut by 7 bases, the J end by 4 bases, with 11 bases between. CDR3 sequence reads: CASKRTDYNEQFF. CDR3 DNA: TGTGCCAGCAAAAGGACAGATTACAATGAGCAGTTCTTC.

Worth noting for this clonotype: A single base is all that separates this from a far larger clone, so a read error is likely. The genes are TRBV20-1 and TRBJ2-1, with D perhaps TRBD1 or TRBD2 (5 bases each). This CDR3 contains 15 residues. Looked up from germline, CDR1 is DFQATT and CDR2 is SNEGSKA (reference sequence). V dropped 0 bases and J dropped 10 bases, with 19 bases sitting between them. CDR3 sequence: CSARDLARGRYEQFF. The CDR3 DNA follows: TGCAGTGCTAGAGATCTTGCGAGGGGTCGGTACGAGCAGTTCTTC.

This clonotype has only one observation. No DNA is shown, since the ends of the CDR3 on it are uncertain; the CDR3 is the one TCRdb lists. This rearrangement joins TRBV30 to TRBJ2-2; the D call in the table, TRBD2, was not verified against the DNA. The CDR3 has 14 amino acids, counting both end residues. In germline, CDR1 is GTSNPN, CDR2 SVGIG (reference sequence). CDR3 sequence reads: CASISGATGELFFF.

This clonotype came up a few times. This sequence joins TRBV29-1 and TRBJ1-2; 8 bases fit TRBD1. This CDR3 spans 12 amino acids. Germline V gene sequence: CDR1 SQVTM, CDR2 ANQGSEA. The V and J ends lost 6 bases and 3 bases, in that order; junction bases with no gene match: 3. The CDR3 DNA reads TGCAGCGTGACAGGGGTGGACTATGGCTACACCTTC. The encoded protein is CSVTGVDYGYTF.

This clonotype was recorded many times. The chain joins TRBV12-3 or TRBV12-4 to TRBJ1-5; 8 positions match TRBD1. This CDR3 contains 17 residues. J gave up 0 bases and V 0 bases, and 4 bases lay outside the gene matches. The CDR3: CASSLALTGDSNQPQHF. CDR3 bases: TGTGCCAGCAGTTTAGCGCTGACAGGGGATAGCAATCAGCCCCAGCATTTT.

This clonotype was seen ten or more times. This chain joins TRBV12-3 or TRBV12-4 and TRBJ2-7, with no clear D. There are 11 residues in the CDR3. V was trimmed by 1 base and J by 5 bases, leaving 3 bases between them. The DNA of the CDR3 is TGTGCCAGCAGTTTAGTGGACGAGCAGTACTTC. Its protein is CASSLVDEQYF.

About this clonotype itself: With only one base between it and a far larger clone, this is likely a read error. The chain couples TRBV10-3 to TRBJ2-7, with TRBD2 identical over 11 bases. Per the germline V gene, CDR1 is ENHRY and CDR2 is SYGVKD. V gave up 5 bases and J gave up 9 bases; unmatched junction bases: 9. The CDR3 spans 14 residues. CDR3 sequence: CAISPGLAVVGQYF. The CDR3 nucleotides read TGTGCCATCAGTCCGGGACTAGCGGTGGTAGGGCAGTACTTC.

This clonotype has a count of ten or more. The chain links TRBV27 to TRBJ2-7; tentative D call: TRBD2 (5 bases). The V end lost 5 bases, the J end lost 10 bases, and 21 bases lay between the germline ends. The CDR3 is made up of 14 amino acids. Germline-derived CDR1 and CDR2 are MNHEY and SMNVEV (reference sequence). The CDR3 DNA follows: TGTGCCAGCAGTAGTGACCGGCTTTTGAGGGAACAGTACTTC. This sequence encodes CASSSDRLLREQYF.

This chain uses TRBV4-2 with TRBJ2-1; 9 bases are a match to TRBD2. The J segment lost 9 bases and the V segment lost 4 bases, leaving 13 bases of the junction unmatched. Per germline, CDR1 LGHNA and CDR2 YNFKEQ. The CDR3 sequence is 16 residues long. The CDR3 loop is CASSLESSGSRGEQFF. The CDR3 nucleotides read TGTGCCAGCAGCCTTGAGAGTAGCGGGAGTCGGGGTGAGCAGTTCTTC.

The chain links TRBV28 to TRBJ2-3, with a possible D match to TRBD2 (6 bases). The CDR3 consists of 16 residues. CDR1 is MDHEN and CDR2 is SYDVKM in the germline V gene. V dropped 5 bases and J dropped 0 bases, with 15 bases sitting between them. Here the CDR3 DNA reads TGTGCCAGCAGTGCCGCGACTAGGACTAGCACAGATACGCAGTATTTT. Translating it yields CASSAATRTSTDTQYF.

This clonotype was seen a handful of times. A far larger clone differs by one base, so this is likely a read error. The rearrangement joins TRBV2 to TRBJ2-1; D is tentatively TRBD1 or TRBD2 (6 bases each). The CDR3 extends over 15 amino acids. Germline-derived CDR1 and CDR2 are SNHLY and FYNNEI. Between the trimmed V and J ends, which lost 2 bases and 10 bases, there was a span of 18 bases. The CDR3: CASSERGTPPYEQFF. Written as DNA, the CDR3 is TGTGCCAGCAGTGAACGGGGGACACCTCCCTACGAGCAGTTCTTC.

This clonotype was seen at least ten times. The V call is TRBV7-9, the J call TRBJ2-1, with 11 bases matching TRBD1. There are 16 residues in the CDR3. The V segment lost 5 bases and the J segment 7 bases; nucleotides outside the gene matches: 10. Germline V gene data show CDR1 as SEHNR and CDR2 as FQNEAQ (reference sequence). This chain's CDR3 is CASSPRTGGIGNEQFF. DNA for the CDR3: TGTGCCAGCAGCCCGAGGACAGGGGGCATCGGGAATGAGCAGTTCTTC.

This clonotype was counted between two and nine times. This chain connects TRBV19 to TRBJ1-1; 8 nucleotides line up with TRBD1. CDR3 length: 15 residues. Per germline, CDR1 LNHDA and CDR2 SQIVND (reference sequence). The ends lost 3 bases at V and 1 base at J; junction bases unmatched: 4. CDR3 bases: TGTGCCAGTAGTATCGGGACAGGTTGGAACACTGAAGCTTTCTTT. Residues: CASSIGTGWNTEAFF.

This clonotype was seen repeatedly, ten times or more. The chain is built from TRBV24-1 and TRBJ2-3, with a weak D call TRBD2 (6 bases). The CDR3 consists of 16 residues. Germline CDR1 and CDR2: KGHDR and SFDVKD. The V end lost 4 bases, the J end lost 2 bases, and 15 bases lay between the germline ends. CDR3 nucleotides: TGTGCCACCAGTGACCTCAGCGGGCCCCACACAGATACGCAGTATTTT. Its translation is CATSDLSGPHTDTQYF.